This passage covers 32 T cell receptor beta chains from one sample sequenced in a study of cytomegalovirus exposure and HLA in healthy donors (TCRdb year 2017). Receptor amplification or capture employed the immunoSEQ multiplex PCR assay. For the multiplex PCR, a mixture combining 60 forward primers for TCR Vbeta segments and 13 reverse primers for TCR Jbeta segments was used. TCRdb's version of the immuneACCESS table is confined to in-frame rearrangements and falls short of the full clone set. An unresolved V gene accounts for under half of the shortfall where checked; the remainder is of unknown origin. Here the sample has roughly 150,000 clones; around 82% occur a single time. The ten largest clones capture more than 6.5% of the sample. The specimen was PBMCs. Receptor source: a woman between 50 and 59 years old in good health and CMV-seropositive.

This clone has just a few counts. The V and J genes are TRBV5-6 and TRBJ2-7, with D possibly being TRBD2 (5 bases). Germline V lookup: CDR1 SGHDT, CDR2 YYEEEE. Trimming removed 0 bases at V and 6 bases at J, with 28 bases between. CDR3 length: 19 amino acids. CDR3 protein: CASSLDGVVSGIPPGEQYF. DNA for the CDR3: TGTGCCAGCAGCTTGGATGGTGTCGTTTCGGGGATTCCTCCGGGCGAGCAGTACTTC.

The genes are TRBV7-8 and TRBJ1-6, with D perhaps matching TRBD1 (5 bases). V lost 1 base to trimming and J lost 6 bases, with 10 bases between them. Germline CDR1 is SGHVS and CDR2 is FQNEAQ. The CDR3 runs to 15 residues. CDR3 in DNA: TGTGCCAGCAGCTTAGTGGGGCCAGCTAATTCACCCCTCCACTTT. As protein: CASSLVGPANSPLHF.

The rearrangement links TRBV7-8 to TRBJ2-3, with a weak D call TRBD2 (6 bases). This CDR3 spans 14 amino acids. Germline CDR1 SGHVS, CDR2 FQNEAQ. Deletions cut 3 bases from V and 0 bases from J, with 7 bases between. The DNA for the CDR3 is TGTGCCAGCAGCTTCGGGACTAGCACAGATACGCAGTATTTT. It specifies CASSFGTSTDTQYF.

CDR3 DNA: TGCGCCAGCAGCTTGATCGACCGGGGTGAGCAGTTCTTC. Its protein product is CASSLIDRGEQFF. The J gene is TRBJ2-1, the V gene TRBV5-1; a possible D gene is TRBD2 (5 bases). CDR1 SGHRS and CDR2 YFSETQ come from the germline V gene. The CDR3 is made up of 13 amino acids. Trimming took off 1 base at V and 9 bases at J, with 11 bases between the two ends.

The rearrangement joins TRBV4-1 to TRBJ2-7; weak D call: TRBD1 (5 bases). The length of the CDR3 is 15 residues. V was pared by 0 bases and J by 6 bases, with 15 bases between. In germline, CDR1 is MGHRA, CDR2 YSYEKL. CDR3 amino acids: CASSQEWAGLVEQYF. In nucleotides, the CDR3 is TGCGCCAGCAGCCAAGAATGGGCAGGGCTCGTCGAGCAGTACTTC.

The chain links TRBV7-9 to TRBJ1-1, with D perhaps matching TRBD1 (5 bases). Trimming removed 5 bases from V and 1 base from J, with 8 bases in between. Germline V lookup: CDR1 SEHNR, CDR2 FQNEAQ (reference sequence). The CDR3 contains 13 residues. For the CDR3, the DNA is TGTGCCAGCAGCGATACAGGGAACACTGAAGCTTTCTTT. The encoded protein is CASSDTGNTEAFF.

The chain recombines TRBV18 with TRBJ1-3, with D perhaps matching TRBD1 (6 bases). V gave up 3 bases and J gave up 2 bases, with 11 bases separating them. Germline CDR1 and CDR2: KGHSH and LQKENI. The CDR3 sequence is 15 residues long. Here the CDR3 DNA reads TGTGCCAGCTCACCGGACAGCGGGACTGGAAACACCATATATTTT. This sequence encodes CASSPDSGTGNTIYF.

CDR3 residues: CASSLEGRSNTGELFF. For the CDR3, the DNA is TGTGCCAGCAGCTTAGAGGGGCGATCGAACACCGGGGAGCTGTTTTTT. The genes are TRBV11-2 and TRBJ2-2, with D perhaps matching TRBD1 (5 bases). This CDR3 spans 16 amino acids. V was shortened by 0 bases and J by 0 bases, with 8 bases between the two germline ends. Germline V gene data show CDR1 as SGHAT and CDR2 as FQNNGV.

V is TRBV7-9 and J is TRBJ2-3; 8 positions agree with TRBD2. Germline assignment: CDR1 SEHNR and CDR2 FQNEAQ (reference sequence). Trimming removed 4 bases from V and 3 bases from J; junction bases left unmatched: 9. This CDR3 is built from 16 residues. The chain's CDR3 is CASSSRASGGTDTQYF. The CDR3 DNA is TGTGCCAGCAGCTCTAGGGCCAGCGGGGGTACAGATACGCAGTATTTT.

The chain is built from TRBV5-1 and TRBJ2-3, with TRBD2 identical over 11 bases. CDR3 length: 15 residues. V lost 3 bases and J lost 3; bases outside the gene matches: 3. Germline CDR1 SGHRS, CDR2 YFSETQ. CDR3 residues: CASSWGLAETDTQYF. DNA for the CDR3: TGCGCCAGCAGCTGGGGACTAGCGGAAACAGATACGCAGTATTTT.

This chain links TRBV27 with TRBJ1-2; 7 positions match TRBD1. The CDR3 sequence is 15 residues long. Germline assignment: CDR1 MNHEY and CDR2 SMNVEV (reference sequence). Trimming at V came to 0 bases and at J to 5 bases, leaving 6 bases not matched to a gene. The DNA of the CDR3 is TGTGCCAGCAGTTTATCTGCAGGGGGTTCGTATGGCTACACCTTC. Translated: CASSLSAGGSYGYTF.

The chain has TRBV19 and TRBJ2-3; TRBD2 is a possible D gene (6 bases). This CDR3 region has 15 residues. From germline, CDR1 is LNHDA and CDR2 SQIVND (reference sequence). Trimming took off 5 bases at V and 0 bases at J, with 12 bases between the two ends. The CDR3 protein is CASSPGVSSTDTQYF. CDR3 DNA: TGTGCCAGTAGTCCGGGGGTGTCTAGCACAGATACGCAGTATTTT.

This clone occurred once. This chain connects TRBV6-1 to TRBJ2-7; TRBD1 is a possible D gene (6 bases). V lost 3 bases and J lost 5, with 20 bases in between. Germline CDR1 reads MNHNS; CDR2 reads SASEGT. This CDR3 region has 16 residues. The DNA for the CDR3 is TGTGCCAGCAGTGATTTGGTACTGGGGGCCGACGACGAGCAGTACTTC. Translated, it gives CASSDLVLGADDEQYF.

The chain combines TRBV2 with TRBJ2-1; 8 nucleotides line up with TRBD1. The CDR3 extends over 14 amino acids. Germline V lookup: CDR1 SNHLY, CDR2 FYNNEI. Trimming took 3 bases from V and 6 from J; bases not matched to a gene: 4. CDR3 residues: CASSDGQGSNEQFF. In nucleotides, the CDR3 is TGTGCCAGCAGTGATGGACAGGGAAGCAATGAGCAGTTCTTC.

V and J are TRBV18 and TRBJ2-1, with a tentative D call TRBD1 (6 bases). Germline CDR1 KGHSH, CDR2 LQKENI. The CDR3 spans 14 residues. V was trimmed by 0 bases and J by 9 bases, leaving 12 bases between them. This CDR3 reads CASSPPQGGSEQFF. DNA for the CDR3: TGTGCCAGCTCACCACCGCAAGGGGGTTCTGAGCAGTTCTTC.

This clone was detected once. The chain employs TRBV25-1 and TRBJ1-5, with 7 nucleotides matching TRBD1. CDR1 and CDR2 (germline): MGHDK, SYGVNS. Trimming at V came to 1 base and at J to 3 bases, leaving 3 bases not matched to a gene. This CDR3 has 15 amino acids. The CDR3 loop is CASSESDRPNQPQHF. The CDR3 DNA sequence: TGTGCCAGCAGTGAATCGGACAGGCCCAATCAGCCCCAGCATTTT.

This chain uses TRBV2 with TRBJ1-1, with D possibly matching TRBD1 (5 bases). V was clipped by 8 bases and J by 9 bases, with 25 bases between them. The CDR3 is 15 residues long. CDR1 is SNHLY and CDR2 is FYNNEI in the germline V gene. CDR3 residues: CASLSDSSGGVKAFF. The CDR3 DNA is TGTGCCAGCCTCAGTGACTCATCGGGGGGGGTAAAAGCTTTCTTT.

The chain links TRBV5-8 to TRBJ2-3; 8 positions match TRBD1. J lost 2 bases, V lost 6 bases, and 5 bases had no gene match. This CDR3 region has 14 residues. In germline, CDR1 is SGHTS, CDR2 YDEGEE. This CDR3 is CASTRTGPTDTQYF. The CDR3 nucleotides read TGTGCCAGCACCCGGACAGGGCCCACAGATACGCAGTATTTT.

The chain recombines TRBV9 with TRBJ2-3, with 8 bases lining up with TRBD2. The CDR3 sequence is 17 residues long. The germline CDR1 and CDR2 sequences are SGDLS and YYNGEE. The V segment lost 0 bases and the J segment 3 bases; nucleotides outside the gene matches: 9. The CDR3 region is CASSVDVGGGPTDTQYF. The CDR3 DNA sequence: TGTGCCAGCAGCGTAGACGTCGGGGGGGGGCCGACAGATACGCAGTATTTT.

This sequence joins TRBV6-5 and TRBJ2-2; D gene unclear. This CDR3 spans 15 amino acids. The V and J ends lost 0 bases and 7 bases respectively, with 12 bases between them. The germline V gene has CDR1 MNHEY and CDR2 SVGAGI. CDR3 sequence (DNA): TGTGCCAGCAGTTACTCGGGTGGCGGTGGCGGGGAGCTGTTTTTT. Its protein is CASSYSGGGGGELFF.

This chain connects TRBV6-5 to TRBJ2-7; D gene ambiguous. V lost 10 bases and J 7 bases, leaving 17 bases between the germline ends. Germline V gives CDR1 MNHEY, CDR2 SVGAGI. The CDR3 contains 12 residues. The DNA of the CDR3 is TGTGCCATCGGCAAGACGATGCGGGAGCAGTACTTC. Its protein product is CAIGKTMREQYF.

This chain's CDR3 is CASSLESGGRSEQFF. The DNA for the CDR3 is TGTGCCAGCAGCTTAGAAAGCGGGGGAAGAAGTGAGCAGTTCTTC. J is TRBJ2-1 and V is TRBV11-2; 8 positions match TRBD2. V was clipped by 0 bases and J by 9 bases; unmatched bases: 7. Per germline, CDR1 SGHAT and CDR2 FQNNGV. CDR3 length: 15 amino acids.

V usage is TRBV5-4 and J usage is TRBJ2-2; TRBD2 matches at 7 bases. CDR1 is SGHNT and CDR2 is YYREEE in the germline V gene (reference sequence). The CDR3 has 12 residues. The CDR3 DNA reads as TGTGCTACGGGGAGGGATCGGTGGGAGCTGTTTTTT. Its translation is CATGRDRWELFF.

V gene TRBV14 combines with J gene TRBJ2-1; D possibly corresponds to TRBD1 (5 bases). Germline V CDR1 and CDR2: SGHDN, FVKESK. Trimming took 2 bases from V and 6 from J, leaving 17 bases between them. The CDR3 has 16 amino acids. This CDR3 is CASSQSMNRLSNEQFF. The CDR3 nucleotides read TGTGCCAGCAGCCAATCCATGAACAGGTTATCCAATGAGCAGTTCTTC. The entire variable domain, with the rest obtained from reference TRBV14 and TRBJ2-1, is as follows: EAGVTQFPSHSVIEKGQTVTLRCDPISGHDNLYWYRRVMGKEIKFLLHFVKESKQDESGMPNNRFLAERTGGTYSTLKVQPAELEDSGVYFCASSQSMNRLSNEQFFGPGTRLTVL.

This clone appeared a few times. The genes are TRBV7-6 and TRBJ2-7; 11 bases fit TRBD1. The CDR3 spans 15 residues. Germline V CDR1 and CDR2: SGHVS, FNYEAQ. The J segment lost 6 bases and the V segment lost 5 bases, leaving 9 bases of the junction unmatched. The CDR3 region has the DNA TGTGCCAGCAGCCAGGGGACAGGGGGTCCCCTCGAGCAGTACTTC. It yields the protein CASSQGTGGPLEQYF.

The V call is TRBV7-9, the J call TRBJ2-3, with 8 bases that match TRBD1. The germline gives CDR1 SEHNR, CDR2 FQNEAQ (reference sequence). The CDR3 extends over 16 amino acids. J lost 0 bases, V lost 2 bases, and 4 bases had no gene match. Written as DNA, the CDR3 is TGTGCCAGCAGCTTACGGCAGGGGGCTAGCACAGATACGCAGTATTTT. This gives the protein CASSLRQGASTDTQYF.

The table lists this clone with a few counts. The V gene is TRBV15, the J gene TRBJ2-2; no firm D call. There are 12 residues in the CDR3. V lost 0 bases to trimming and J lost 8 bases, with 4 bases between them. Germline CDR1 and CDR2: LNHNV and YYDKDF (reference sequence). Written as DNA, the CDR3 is TGTGCCACCAGCAGAGAGGAGGGGGAGCTGTTTTTT. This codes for CATSREEGELFF.

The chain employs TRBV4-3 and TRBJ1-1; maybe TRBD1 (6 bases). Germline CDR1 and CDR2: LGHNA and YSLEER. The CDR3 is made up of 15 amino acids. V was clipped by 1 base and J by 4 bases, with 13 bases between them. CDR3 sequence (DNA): TGCGCCAGCAGCCAAGGGATGGGGGCCGGCACTGAAGCTTTCTTT. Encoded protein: CASSQGMGAGTEAFF.

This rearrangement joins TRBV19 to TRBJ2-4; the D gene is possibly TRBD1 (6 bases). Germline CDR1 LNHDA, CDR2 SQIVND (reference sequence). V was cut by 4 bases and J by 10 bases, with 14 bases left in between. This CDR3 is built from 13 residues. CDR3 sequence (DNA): TGTGCCAGTAGTAAAGCAGGGGTCTGGATTCAGTACTTC. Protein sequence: CASSKAGVWIQYF.

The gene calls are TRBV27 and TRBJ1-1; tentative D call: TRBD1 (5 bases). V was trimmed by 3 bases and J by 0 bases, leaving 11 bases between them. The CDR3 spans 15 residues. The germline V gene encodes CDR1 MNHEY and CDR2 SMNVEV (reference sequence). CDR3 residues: CASSLGGVLNTEAFF. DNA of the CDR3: TGTGCCAGCAGTTTGGGGGGGGTGTTGAACACTGAAGCTTTCTTT.

CDR3 bases: TGTGCCAGCAGTTGGCCTCTTGAGCAGTTCTTC. This codes for CASSWPLEQFF. The genes are TRBV14 and TRBJ2-1; the D is unclear. CDR1 SGHDN and CDR2 FVKESK come from the germline V gene. V was pared by 6 bases and J by 9 bases, with 9 bases between. The CDR3 runs 11 residues. The full variable domain, in which reference TRBV14 and TRBJ2-1 provide the parts outside the CDR3, is EAGVTQFPSHSVIEKGQTVTLRCDPISGHDNLYWYRRVMGKEIKFLLHFVKESKQDESGMPNNRFLAERTGGTYSTLKVQPAELEDSGVYFCASSWPLEQFFGPGTRLTVL.

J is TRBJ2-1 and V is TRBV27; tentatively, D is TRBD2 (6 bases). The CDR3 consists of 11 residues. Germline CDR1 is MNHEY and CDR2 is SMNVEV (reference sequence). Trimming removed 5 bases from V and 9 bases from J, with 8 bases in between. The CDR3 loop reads CASSPGGEQFF. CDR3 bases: TGTGCCAGCAGTCCCGGGGGTGAGCAGTTCTTC.